These 28 T cell receptor beta chains were all obtained from the same sample, sequenced in a study of blood T cell repertoires in COVID-19 (dated by TCRdb to about 2020). Receptor amplification or capture employed the immunoSEQ multiplex PCR assay. Drawn from immuneACCESS, this table holds only the in-frame rearrangements with V and J called that TCRdb kept. Clones are partly lost; checked studies trace under half to an unresolved V gene and leave the rest unexplained. Within this sample are approximately 250,000 clones, with approximately 84% of them counted one time only. Less than 10% of the sample goes to the ten largest clones. Material: peripheral blood. Receptor source: a human donor in a cohort sampled during active COVID-19.

This clone was counted ten times or more. The rearrangement joins TRBV28 to TRBJ1-2; the D gene is possibly TRBD1 (5 bases). The germline V gene has CDR1 MDHEN and CDR2 SYDVKM. The CDR3 covers 14 residues. V lost 2 bases to trimming and J lost 3 bases, with 10 bases between them. For the CDR3, the DNA is TGTGCCAGCAGTTTAAGGGGTATGGACTATGGCTACACCTTC. Translated, it gives CASSLRGMDYGYTF.

The gene calls are TRBV6-5 and TRBJ2-7, with D unclear. This CDR3 spans 14 amino acids. V was cut by 5 bases and J by 2 bases, with 13 bases left in between. The germline CDR1 and CDR2 sequences are MNHEY and SVGAGI. CDR3 nucleotides: TGTGCCAGCAGTCAATCCGAAGCCGCCTACGAGCAGTACTTC. It codes for CASSQSEAAYEQYF.

The chain couples TRBV7-2 to TRBJ1-5; 7 nucleotides line up with TRBD1. CDR3 length equals 18 residues. V lost 5 bases and J lost 3; bases outside the gene matches: 16. Germline assignment: CDR1 SGHTA and CDR2 FQGNSA. The CDR3 sequence: CASSNPFLPGQDNQPQHF. CDR3 sequence (DNA): TGTGCCAGCAGCAATCCCTTCCTCCCCGGACAGGACAATCAGCCCCAGCATTTT.

The CDR3 region is CATSDLGGGAVTDTQYF. The CDR3, as DNA: TGTGCCACCAGTGACCTAGGCGGCGGGGCTGTCACAGATACGCAGTATTTT. The chain carries TRBV24-1 and TRBJ2-3; maybe TRBD2 (6 bases). CDR1 is KGHDR, CDR2 SFDVKD, per germline. The germline V and J ends were trimmed by 4 bases and 2 bases, with 18 bases remaining between them. The CDR3 spans 17 residues.

The chain joins TRBV6-5 to TRBJ2-3; D might be TRBD2 (6 bases). Looked up from germline, CDR1 is MNHEY and CDR2 is SVGAGI. V lost 3 bases and J 4 bases, leaving 17 bases between the germline ends. This CDR3 is 16 amino acids long. The CDR3, as DNA: TGTGCCAGCAGTTATTTCGGGACTCGGTTCCCAGATACGCAGTATTTT. It is translated as CASSYFGTRFPDTQYF.

The rearrangement uses TRBV7-9 and TRBJ2-7; 11 bases align to TRBD1. Germline loops: CDR1 SEHNR, CDR2 FQNEAQ (reference sequence). J lost 3 bases, V lost 5 bases, and 9 bases had no gene match. CDR3 size: 16 residues. The CDR3 DNA sequence: TGTGCCAGCAGCACGCGCCCGGGGACAGGGGGCTACGAGCAGTACTTC. Translated: CASSTRPGTGGYEQYF. Variable domain in full (rest from reference TRBV7-9 and TRBJ2-7): DTGVSQNPRHKITKRGQNVTFRCDPISEHNRLYWYRQTLGQGPEFLTYFQNEAQLEKSRLLSDRFSAERPKGSFSTLEIQRTEQGDSAMYLCASSTRPGTGGYEQYFGPGTRLTVT.

The rearrangement uses TRBV7-3 and TRBJ2-6, with TRBD2 matching 7 bases. The germline gives CDR1 SGHTA, CDR2 FQGTGA. Trimming cost V 6 bases and J 3 bases; bases outside gene matches: 14. This CDR3 comprises 18 residues. The CDR3 loop reads CASSPAGTNLGGANVLTF. CDR3 bases: TGTGCCAGCAGTCCAGCGGGAACCAATTTGGGTGGGGCCAACGTCCTGACTTTC. Filled out from reference TRBV7-3 and TRBJ2-6, the complete variable domain reads GAGVSQTPSNKVTEKGKYVELRCDPISGHTALYWYRQSLGQGPEFLIYFQGTGAADDSGLPNDRFFAVRPEGSVSTLKIQRTERGDSAVYLCASSPAGTNLGGANVLTFGAGSRLTVL.

The V and J genes are TRBV4-1 and TRBJ2-5, with 13 bases identical to TRBD2. Trimming cost V 1 base and J 5 bases; bases outside gene matches: 4. Germline CDR1 and CDR2: MGHRA and YSYEKL. CDR3 length: 16 residues. CDR3 DNA sequence: TGCGCCAGCAGCCAAGGGACTAGCGGGGGTGGCGAGACCCAGTACTTC. Protein sequence: CASSQGTSGGGETQYF.

The rearrangement joins TRBV5-1 to TRBJ2-5, with TRBD2 matching 7 bases. This CDR3 spans 13 amino acids. V was clipped by 0 bases and J by 5 bases; unmatched bases: 1. Germline V gene data show CDR1 as SGHRS and CDR2 as YFSETQ. The CDR3 DNA is TGCGCCAGCAGCTTGGGTAGCGGGGAGACCCAGTACTTC. Protein product: CASSLGSGETQYF.

This sequence joins TRBV6-5 and TRBJ2-2; D not certain. This CDR3 region has 13 residues. The V gene's germline CDR1 is MNHEY and CDR2 SVGAGI. The V end was cut by 8 bases, the J end by 6 bases, with 13 bases between. For the CDR3, the DNA is TGTGCCAGCTGGCACAGCTCTGCCGGGGAGCTGTTTTTT. This gives the protein CASWHSSAGELFF.

This clone was observed once. The chain has TRBV10-3 and TRBJ1-1; D is unresolved. Germline CDR1 is ENHRY and CDR2 is SYGVKD. This CDR3 is built from 11 residues. V dropped 4 bases and J dropped 7 bases, with 7 bases sitting between them. CDR3 region: CAISGEVEAFF. The DNA for the CDR3 is TGTGCCATCAGTGGAGAGGTTGAAGCTTTCTTT.

The V gene is TRBV5-1, the J gene TRBJ2-1, with a weak D call TRBD1 (6 bases). The CDR3 contains 18 residues. The V gene lost 4 bases and the J gene lost 0 bases, with 20 bases spanning the gap. The germline gives CDR1 SGHRS, CDR2 YFSETQ. The CDR3 DNA follows: TGCGCCAGCAGCCCCGCCCCCCCGGACAGCGGCTCCTACAATGAGCAGTTCTTC. Translation gives CASSPAPPDSGSYNEQFF.

V and J are TRBV28 and TRBJ1-1; 8 bases are shared with TRBD1. The CDR3 covers 14 residues. CDR1 is MDHEN and CDR2 is SYDVKM in the germline V gene. The V segment lost 4 bases and the J segment 5 bases; nucleotides outside the gene matches: 6. Written as DNA, the CDR3 is TGTGCCAGCAGTTCAACAGGGGGAAGGACTGAAGCTTTCTTT. Translated, it gives CASSSTGGRTEAFF.

The V call is TRBV7-9, the J call TRBJ2-7; 13 positions match TRBD2. Germline V gene data show CDR1 as SEHNR and CDR2 as FQNEAQ (reference sequence). Trimming cost V 8 bases and J 4 bases; bases outside gene matches: 8. This CDR3 spans 15 amino acids. The CDR3 bases are TGTGCCAGCCAGCCGGGACTAGCGGGGTGGTACGAGCAGTACTTC. Translation: CASQPGLAGWYEQYF.

The CDR3 loop reads CASSLGTGSGNTIYF. In DNA form, the CDR3 reads TGTGCCAGCAGCCTCGGGACAGGGAGCGGAAACACCATATATTTT. This chain connects TRBV6-5 to TRBJ1-3; 9 nucleotides line up with TRBD1. V lost 6 bases, J lost 4 bases, and 7 bases stayed unmatched. Germline loops: CDR1 MNHEY, CDR2 SVGAGI. The CDR3 length is 15 residues.

The genes are TRBV6-5 and TRBJ2-1; the match to TRBD2 covers 7 bases. The CDR3 contains 15 residues. Trimming cost V 7 bases and J 0 bases; bases outside gene matches: 6. Germline V gives CDR1 MNHEY, CDR2 SVGAGI. The CDR3 nucleotides read TGTGCCAGCACCGGGACTACAAGCTCCTACAATGAGCAGTTCTTC. Amino acid sequence: CASTGTTSSYNEQFF.

V usage is TRBV7-2 and J usage is TRBJ2-7, with a weak D call TRBD1 (6 bases). Trimming pared 0 bases from V and 6 bases from J, leaving 12 bases between. Germline V gene lookup returns CDR1 SGHTA and CDR2 FQGNSA. The CDR3 totals 14 residues. CDR3 sequence reads: CASSLAPGVGEQYF. For the CDR3, the DNA is TGTGCCAGCAGCTTAGCGCCAGGGGTTGGCGAGCAGTACTTC.

The V and J genes are TRBV19 and TRBJ1-2; weak D call: TRBD1 (5 bases). This CDR3 spans 15 amino acids. Trimming removed 4 bases from V and 6 bases from J, with 18 bases in between. From germline, CDR1 is LNHDA and CDR2 SQIVND (reference sequence). CDR3 protein: CASSTVGGFGNGYTF. CDR3 nucleotides: TGTGCCAGTAGTACCGTCGGGGGGTTCGGAAATGGCTACACCTTC.

The J gene is TRBJ1-2, the V gene TRBV10-3; D may be TRBD1 (5 bases). Trimming took 2 bases from V and 5 from J, leaving 9 bases between them. CDR3 length: 13 residues. Per the germline V gene, CDR1 is ENHRY and CDR2 is SYGVKD. The CDR3 region is CAISEGRGYGYTF. DNA for the CDR3: TGTGCCATCAGTGAGGGTCGGGGGTATGGCTACACCTTC.

The chain has TRBV5-4 and TRBJ1-1, with a tentative D call TRBD1 (5 bases). There are 13 residues in the CDR3. From germline, CDR1 is SGHNT and CDR2 YYREEE (reference sequence). Between the trimmed V and J ends, which lost 4 bases and 2 bases, there was a span of 9 bases. The CDR3 here is CASSLTANTEAFF. CDR3 nucleotide sequence: TGTGCCAGCAGCCTGACAGCTAACACTGAAGCTTTCTTT. The variable domain in full, completed from reference TRBV5-4 and TRBJ1-1, reads ETGVTQSPTHLIKTRGQQVTLRCSSQSGHNTVSWYQQALGQGPQFIFQYYREEENGRGNFPPRFSGLQFPNYSSELNVNALELDDSALYLCASSLTANTEAFFGQGTRLTVV.

The chain carries TRBV7-2 and TRBJ2-7; a possible D gene is TRBD1 (7 bases). Germline values: CDR1 SGHTA, CDR2 FQGNSA. V dropped 4 bases and J dropped 3 bases, with 16 bases sitting between them. The CDR3 spans 15 residues. As DNA, the CDR3 is TGTGCCAGCAGCTCCAGGGGGGATAGGCGCTACGAGCAGTACTTC. Translating gives CASSSRGDRRYEQYF. The complete variable domain, with remaining parts taken from reference TRBV7-2 and TRBJ2-7, reads GAGVSQSPSNKVTEKGKDVELRCDPISGHTALYWYRQSLGQGLEFLIYFQGNSAPDKSGLPSDRFSAERTGGSVSTLTIQRTQQEDSAVYLCASSSRGDRRYEQYFGPGTRLTVT.

This sequence joins TRBV18 and TRBJ2-2, with TRBD1 matching over 11 bases. This CDR3 contains 17 residues. Germline V CDR1 and CDR2: KGHSH, LQKENI. V lost 3 bases and J lost 1; bases outside the gene matches: 4. CDR3 DNA: TGTGCCAGCTCACCTCGAGGGACAGGGGGGAACACCGGGGAGCTGTTTTTT. Translating it yields CASSPRGTGGNTGELFF.

The chain has TRBV19 and TRBJ2-7; the match to TRBD1 covers 10 bases. This CDR3 spans 15 amino acids. V trimming: 7 bases; J trimming: 6 bases; junction bases outside the gene matches: 12. The germline CDR1 and CDR2 sequences are LNHDA and SQIVND (reference sequence). The CDR3 region has the DNA TGTGCCAGTACCTCCCACGACAGGGGGCTTTCCGAGCAGTACTTC. Its protein product is CASTSHDRGLSEQYF.

This chain joins TRBV7-3 and TRBJ2-7; tentative D call: TRBD2 (6 bases). Trimming cost V 5 bases and J 1 base, with 24 bases left between them. The CDR3 is 18 residues long. In germline, CDR1 is SGHTA, CDR2 FQGTGA. CDR3 coding DNA: TGTGCCAGCAGCCCACTGCCACCTTCGGGACTCCGATCCTACGAGCAGTACTTC. Amino acid sequence: CASSPLPPSGLRSYEQYF.

The CDR3 DNA reads TGTGCCAGCAGCCACCGACTAGCGGGAGTCAATGAGCAGTTCTTC. This gives the protein CASSHRLAGVNEQFF. The chain links TRBV7-3 to TRBJ2-1, with 12 bases aligning to TRBD2. The CDR3 spans 15 residues. Trimming took 5 bases from V and 6 from J; bases not matched to a gene: 5. Per germline, CDR1 SGHTA and CDR2 FQGTGA.

The chain joins TRBV6-1 to TRBJ2-2; maybe TRBD1 (5 bases). The germline gives CDR1 MNHNS, CDR2 SASEGT. The V end was cut by 2 bases, the J end by 8 bases, with 12 bases between. This CDR3 is built from 14 residues. The CDR3 region is CASSESAGFGELFF. CDR3 sequence (DNA): TGTGCCAGCAGTGAAAGTGCAGGGTTTGGGGAGCTGTTTTTT.

The chain joins TRBV10-3 to TRBJ1-1, with D possibly TRBD1 on 5 matching bases. V lost 2 bases to trimming and J lost 2 bases, with 9 bases between them. The CDR3 is made up of 14 amino acids. The germline V gene encodes CDR1 ENHRY and CDR2 SYGVKD. The CDR3 protein is CAISEGAVNTEAFF. As DNA, the CDR3 is TGTGCCATCAGTGAGGGGGCAGTTAACACTGAAGCTTTCTTT.

The chain joins TRBV5-1 to TRBJ1-5; 9 nucleotides align to TRBD1. Losses at the gene ends were 0 bases for V and 2 bases for J; bases not matched to a gene: 6. CDR3 length equals 17 residues. Looked up from germline, CDR1 is SGHRS and CDR2 is YFSETQ. In DNA form, the CDR3 reads TGCGCCAGCAGCTTGGTGCCGGGACAGGGCGGCAATCAGCCCCAGCATTTT. Protein sequence: CASSLVPGQGGNQPQHF.